What follows describes a single T cell receptor beta chain. Its target is unknown. The repertoire was sequenced with immunoSEQ multiplex PCR; TCRdb's copy has only in-frame clones and lacks some. This sample has 61,000 or so clones, with less than 85% found just once. Single viable CD3+CD4+CD8-CD45RO+ cells were sorted as the memory CD4+ T cells. Serostatus was set by detecting CMV pp150, pp28, p38, p52 IgG. The data derive from a study of memory CD4+ T cells and cytomegalovirus serostatus. Study-wide background: Donors were healthy Belgian adults, about ten CMV seropositive and about 24 seronegative.

Findings and limits, study-wide: The CMV-associated TCR signature appears largely within the CD4+ memory repertoire.

Trimming stripped 3 bases from V and 1 base from J, with 13 bases between. The CDR3 consists of 16 residues. Germline V lookup: CDR1 LNHDA, CDR2 SQIVND (reference sequence). The clonotype comes from an adult in good health and CMV-seronegative. Some clones in this sample may be carry-over from other donors' samples. This chain joins TRBV19 and TRBJ1-5, with D tentatively TRBD1 (6 bases). The sample consisted of memory CD4+ T cells from blood. The CDR3 nucleotides are TGTGCCAGTAGTATCTGGGGGCGAGGGAGCAATCAGCCCCAGCATTTT. It yields the protein CASSIWGRGSNQPQHF.